The text below deals with one T cell receptor beta chain. No cognate antigen has been identified for it. The record has no base qualities; no much larger clone is one base away. This record belongs to a study of blood T cell repertoires in COVID-19 (dated by TCRdb to about 2020). Regarding the complete study: Samples from collaborators originated in the United States, Italy and Spain and spanned both the acute and convalescent phases of COVID-19. The prospective study material was composed of cDNA or gDNA derived from T cells, B-cell-depleted T cells, or PBMCs. Subjects who had been exposed to COVID-19, were actively infected with it, or had recovered from it provided the deeply sampled blood TCRbeta repertoires that made up the dataset. A freely available public database, intended as a resource for researchers studying the immune response to SARS-CoV-2, is where the repertoires were released. The samples were drawn from the first 160 participants of the ongoing ImmuneRACE study and from 1,254 subjects provided by 6 global collaborators. The sample metadata nearly always contained a de-identified subject ID, COVID-19 status, age in years and sex. HLA class I and class II types, where available, came from metadata supplied by the sample provider rather than from assay-based typing. General study outcomes and caveats: How much clinical and demographic metadata was included differed by source and by participant, and the metadata was provided uncurated.

TCRbeta CDR3 regions were amplified from genomic DNA by means of the immunoSEQ Assay, a bias-controlled multiplex PCR. The published analysis was carried out like this. Within the assay, amplification of reference gene primers was used to estimate how many nucleated cells each sample contained. To quantify the absolute abundance of each unique TCRbeta CDR3 rearrangement, sequence reads were collapsed and filtered. Productive Simpson clonality was computed per sample as the square root of Simpson's diversity index over productive rearrangements. Drawn from immuneACCESS, this table holds only the in-frame rearrangements with V and J called that TCRdb kept. Clones are partly lost; checked studies trace under half to an unresolved V gene and leave the rest unexplained. V and J calls plus clone size are reproduced from that table; the DNA served to infer D and trimming. Here the sample has about 220,000 clones; 80% occur a single time. The ten top clones hold around 13% of the sample.

Each collaborating institution followed its own protocols to collect whole blood in K2EDTA tubes. For TCRbeta analysis, collaborators shipped samples as frozen whole blood, isolated PBMCs, or DNA extracted from either of those sample types. Its CDR3 holds 19 amino acids, cysteine through phenylalanine. The entry retains the CDR3 DNA only, 57 bases that are in frame from base 1. From a lookup of the germline V gene (reference sequence), CDR1 and CDR2 are WNHNN and SYGVQD. V is clipped by 7 bases and J by 5 bases, and the sequence between their germline boundaries is 32 bases long. Rearrangement joined TRBV10-1 to TRBJ1-2; a weak D assignment points to TRBD1 (5 bases agree). Sequencing was performed on peripheral blood. The TCR originated in a human donor in a cohort sampled during active COVID-19. The encoded CDR3 is CASNWTSPGLGTKPYGYTF. The nucleotides read TGCGCCAGCAACTGGACAAGCCCTGGTCTTGGAACCAAGCCTTATGGCTACACCTTC.